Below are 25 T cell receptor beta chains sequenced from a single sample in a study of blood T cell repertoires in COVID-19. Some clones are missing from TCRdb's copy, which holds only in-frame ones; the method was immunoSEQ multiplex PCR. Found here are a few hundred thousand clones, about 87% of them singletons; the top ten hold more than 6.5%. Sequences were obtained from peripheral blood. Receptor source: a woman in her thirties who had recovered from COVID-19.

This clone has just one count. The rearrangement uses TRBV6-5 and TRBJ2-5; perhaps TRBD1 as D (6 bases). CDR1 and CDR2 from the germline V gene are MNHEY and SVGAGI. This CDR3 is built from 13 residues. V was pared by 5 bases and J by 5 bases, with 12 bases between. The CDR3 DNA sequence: TGTGCCAGCAGTAAAAACAGGGAGGAGACCCAGTACTTC. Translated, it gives CASSKNREETQYF.

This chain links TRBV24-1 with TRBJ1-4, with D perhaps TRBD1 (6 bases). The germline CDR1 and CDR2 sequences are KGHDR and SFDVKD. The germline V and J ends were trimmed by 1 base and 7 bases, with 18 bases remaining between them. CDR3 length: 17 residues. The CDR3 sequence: CATSDLPWGGLSEKLFF. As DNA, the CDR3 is TGTGCCACCAGTGATTTACCCTGGGGGGGCCTAAGTGAAAAACTGTTTTTT.

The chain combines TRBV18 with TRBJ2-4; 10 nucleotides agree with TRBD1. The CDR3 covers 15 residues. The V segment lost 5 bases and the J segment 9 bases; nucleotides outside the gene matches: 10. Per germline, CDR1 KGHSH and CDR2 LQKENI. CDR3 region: CASSTDRGLLSIQYF. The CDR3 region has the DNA TGTGCCAGCTCAACCGACAGGGGGCTGCTTAGCATTCAGTACTTC.

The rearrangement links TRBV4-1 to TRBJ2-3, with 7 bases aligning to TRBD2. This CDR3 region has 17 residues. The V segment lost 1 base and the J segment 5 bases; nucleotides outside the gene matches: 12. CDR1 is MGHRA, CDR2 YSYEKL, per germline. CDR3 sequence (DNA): TGCGCCAGCAGCCAAGGATCTCTAGCGGCTCTAGGAGATACGCAGTATTTT. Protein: CASSQGSLAALGDTQYF.

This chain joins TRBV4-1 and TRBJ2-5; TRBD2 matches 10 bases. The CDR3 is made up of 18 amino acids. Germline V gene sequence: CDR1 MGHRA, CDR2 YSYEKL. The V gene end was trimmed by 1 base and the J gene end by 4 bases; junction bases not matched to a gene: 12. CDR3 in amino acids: CASSQARGGLAIRETQYF. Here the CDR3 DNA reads TGCGCCAGCAGCCAAGCCAGGGGGGGACTAGCGATTCGAGAGACCCAGTACTTC.

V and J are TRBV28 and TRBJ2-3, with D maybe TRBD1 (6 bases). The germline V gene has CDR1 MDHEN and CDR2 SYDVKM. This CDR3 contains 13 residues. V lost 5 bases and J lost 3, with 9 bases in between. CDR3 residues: CASSTRGTDTQYF. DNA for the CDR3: TGTGCCAGCAGTACGAGGGGGACAGATACGCAGTATTTT.

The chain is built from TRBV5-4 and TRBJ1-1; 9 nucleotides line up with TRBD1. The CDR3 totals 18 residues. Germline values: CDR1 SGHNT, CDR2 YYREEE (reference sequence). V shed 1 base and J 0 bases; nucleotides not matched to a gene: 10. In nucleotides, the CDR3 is TGTGCCAGCAGCTTGTTGGTCGGGACAGGGCTCATGAACACTGAAGCTTTCTTT. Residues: CASSLLVGTGLMNTEAFF.

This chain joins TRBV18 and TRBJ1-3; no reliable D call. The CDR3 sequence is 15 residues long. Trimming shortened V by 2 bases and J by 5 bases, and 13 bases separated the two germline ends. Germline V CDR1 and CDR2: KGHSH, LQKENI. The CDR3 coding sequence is TGTGCCAGCTCACCAGGGCCCGGGGAAAGAAACACCATATATTTT. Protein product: CASSPGPGERNTIYF. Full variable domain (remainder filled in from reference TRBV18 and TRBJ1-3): NAGVMQNPRHLVRRRGQEARLRCSPMKGHSHVYWYRQLPEEGLKFMVYLQKENIIDESGMPKERFSAEFPKEGPSILRIQQVVRGDSAAYFCASSPGPGERNTIYFGEGSWLTVV.

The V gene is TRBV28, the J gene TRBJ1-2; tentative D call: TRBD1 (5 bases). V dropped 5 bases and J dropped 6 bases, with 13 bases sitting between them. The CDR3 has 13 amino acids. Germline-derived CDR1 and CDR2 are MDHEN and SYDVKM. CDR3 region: CASSTTGSDGYTF. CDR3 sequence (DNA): TGTGCCAGCAGTACAACAGGATCAGATGGCTACACCTTC.

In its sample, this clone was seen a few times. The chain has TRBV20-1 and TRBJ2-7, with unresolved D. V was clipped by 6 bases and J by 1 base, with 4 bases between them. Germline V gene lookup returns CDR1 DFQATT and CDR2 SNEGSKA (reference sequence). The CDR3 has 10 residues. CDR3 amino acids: CSARSYEQYF. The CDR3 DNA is TGCAGTGCCCGGTCCTACGAGCAGTACTTC.

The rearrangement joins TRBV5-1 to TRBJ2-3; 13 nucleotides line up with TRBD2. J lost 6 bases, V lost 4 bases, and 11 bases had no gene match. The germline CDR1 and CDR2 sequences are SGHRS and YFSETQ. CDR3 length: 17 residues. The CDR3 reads CASSSLTSGGSMDTQYF. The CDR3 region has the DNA TGCGCCAGCAGCAGCTTGACTAGCGGGGGGTCTATGGATACGCAGTATTTT. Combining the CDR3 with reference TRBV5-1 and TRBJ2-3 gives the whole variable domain KAGVTQTPRYLIKTRGQQVTLSCSPISGHRSVSWYQQTPGQGLQFLFEYFSETQRNKGNFPGRFSGRQFSNSRSEMNVSTLELGDSALYLCASSSLTSGGSMDTQYFGPGTRLTVL.

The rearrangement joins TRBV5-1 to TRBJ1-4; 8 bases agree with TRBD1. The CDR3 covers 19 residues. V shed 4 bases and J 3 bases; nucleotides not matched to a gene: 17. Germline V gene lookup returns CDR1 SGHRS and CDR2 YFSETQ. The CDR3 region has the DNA TGCGCCAGCAGCCCCTTCCTTATCGATCGGGACAGGTCTAATGAAAAACTGTTTTTT. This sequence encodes CASSPFLIDRDRSNEKLFF.

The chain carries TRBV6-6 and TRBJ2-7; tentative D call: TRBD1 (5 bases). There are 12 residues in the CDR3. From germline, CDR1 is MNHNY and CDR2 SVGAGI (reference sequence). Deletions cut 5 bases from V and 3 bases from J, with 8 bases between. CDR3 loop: CASSKGNYEQYF. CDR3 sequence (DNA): TGTGCCAGCAGTAAGGGGAACTACGAGCAGTACTTC.

The DNA of the CDR3 is TGCAGCGTTGAAGATCAGGAGACAGGGCCTGAGCAGTACTTC. Amino acids: CSVEDQETGPEQYF. The J gene is TRBJ2-7, the V gene TRBV29-1; 7 bases are shared with TRBD1. J lost 7 bases, V lost 0 bases, and 9 bases had no gene match. The germline V gene encodes CDR1 SQVTM and CDR2 ANQGSEA. The CDR3 covers 14 residues.

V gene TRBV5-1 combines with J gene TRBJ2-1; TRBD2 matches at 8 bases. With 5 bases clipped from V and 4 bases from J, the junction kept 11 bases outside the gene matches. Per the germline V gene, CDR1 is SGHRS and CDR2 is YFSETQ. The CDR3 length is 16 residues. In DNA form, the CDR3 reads TGCGCCAGCAGTCCCGGTCGGGGGGGCCGATACAATGAGCAGTTCTTC. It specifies CASSPGRGGRYNEQFF.

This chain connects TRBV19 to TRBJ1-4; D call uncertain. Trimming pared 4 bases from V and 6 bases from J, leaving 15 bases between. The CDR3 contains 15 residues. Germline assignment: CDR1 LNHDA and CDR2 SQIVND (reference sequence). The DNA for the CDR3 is TGTGCCAGTAGTAGATACAGCTCCAATCATGAAAAACTGTTTTTT. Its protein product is CASSRYSSNHEKLFF.

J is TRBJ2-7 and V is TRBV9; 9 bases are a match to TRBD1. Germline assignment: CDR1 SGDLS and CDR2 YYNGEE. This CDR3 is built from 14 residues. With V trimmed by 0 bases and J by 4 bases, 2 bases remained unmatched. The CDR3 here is CASSVGGTGYEQYF. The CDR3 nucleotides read TGTGCCAGCAGCGTAGGTGGGACAGGGTACGAGCAGTACTTC.

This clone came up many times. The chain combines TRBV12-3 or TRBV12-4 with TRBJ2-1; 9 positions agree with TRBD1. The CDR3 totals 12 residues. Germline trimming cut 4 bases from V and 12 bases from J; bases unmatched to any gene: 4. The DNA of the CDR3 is TGTGCCAGCAGTTGGGAGGGACAGGGGCAGTTCTTC. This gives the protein CASSWEGQGQFF.

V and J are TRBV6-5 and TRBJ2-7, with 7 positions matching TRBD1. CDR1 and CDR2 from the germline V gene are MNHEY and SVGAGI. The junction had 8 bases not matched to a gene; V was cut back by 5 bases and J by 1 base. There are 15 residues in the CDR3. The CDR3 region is CASSTSTGSSYEQYF. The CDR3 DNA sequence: TGTGCCAGCAGTACCTCGACAGGGTCATCCTACGAGCAGTACTTC.

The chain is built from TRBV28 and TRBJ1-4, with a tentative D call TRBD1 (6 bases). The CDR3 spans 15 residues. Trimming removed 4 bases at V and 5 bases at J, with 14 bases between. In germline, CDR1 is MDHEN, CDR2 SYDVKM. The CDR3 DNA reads TGTGCCAGCAGTTCCCCGGACAGAGGGAATGAAAAACTGTTTTTT. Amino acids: CASSSPDRGNEKLFF.

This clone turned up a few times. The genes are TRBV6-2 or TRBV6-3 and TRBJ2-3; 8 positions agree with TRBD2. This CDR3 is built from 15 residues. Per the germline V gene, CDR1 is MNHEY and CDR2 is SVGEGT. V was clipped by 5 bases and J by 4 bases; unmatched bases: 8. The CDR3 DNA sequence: TGTGCCAGCAGTGTTACGGGGGGGCCAGCAGATACGCAGTATTTT. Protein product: CASSVTGGPADTQYF.

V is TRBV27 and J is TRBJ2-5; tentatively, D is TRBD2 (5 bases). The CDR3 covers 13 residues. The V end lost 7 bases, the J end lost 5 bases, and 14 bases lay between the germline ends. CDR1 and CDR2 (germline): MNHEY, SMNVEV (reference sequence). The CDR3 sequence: CASTKRPGETQYF. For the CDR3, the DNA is TGTGCCAGCACCAAAAGGCCGGGGGAGACCCAGTACTTC.

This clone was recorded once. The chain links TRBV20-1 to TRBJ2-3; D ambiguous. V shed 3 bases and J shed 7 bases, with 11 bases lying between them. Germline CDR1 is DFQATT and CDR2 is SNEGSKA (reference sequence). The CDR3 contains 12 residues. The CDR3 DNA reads TGCAGTGCTAGTCGTGGTGCGAATACGCAGTATTTT. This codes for CSASRGANTQYF.

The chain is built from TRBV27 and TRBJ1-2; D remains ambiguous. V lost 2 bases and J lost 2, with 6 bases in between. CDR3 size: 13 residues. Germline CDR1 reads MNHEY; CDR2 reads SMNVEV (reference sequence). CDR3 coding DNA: TGTGCCAGCAGTTTAACGGGGAACTATGGCTACACCTTC. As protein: CASSLTGNYGYTF.

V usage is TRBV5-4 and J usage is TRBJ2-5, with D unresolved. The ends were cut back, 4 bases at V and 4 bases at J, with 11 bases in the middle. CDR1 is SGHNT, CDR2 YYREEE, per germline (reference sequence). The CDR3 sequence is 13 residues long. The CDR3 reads CASSGPLGETQYF. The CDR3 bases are TGTGCCAGCAGCGGGCCCCTGGGAGAGACCCAGTACTTC.